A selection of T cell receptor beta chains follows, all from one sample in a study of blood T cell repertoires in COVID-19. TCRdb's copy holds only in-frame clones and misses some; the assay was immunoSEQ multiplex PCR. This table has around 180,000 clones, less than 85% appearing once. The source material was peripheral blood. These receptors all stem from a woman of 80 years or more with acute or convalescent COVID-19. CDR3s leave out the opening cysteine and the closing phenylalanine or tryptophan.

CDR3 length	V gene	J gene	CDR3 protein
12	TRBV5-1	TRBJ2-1	ASSTGQGGNEQF
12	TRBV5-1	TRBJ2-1	ASSYRDLDNEQF
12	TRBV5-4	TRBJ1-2	ASSLDTSSYGYT
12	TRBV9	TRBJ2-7	ASSVSVVSYEQY
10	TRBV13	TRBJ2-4	ASSREQGIQY
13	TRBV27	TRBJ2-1	ASSPSRAGYNEQF
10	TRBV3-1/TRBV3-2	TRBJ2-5	ASSRARETQY
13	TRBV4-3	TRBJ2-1	ASSRGVSSYNEQF
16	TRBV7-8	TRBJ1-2	ASSRKIGSASTGYGYT
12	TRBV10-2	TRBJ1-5	ASSDRVGGQPQH
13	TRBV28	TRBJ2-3	ASSLRTPDTDTQY
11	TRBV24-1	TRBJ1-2	ATSVGHRDGYT
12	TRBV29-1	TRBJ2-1	SVDGGRFGNEQF
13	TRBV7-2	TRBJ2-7	ASSLMWGVTYEQY
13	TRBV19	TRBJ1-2	ASRPYRDTGYGYT